Reported below is one T cell receptor beta chain. Its antigen is still unknown. No much larger clone exists at a distance of one base, and base qualities are not known. Whole blood was collected in K2EDTA tubes by collaborating institutions according to the institutions' own protocols. For TCRbeta analysis, collaborator samples were shipped as frozen whole blood, as isolated PBMCs, or as DNA extracted from either sample type. The entry originates in a study of blood T cell repertoires in COVID-19 (dated by TCRdb to the early 2020s). Concerning the study at large: Collaborator samples came from the United States, Italy and Spain and covered acute and convalescent phases of COVID-19. The repertoires were released in a freely available public database meant as a resource for research on the immune response to SARS-CoV-2. The sample metadata nearly always contained a de-identified subject ID, COVID-19 status, age in years and sex. Samples were obtained from the ongoing ImmuneRACE study (first 160 participants) and from 1,254 subjects provided by 6 global collaborators. Deeply sampled blood TCRbeta repertoires from subjects exposed to, actively infected with, or recovered from COVID-19 were included in the dataset. The material from the prospective study consisted of cDNA or gDNA derived from T cells, B-cell-depleted T cells, or PBMCs. HLA class I and class II types, where available, came from metadata supplied by the sample provider rather than from assay-based typing. Results and caveats for the whole study, not just this receptor: The quantity of clinical and demographic metadata differed by source and by participant and was supplied without curation.

TCRbeta CDR3 regions were amplified from genomic DNA using the immunoSEQ Assay, a bias-controlled multiplex PCR. Per the original workflow: The number of nucleated cells in each sample was estimated from the amplification of reference gene primers within the assay. To quantify the absolute abundance of each unique TCRbeta CDR3 rearrangement, sequence reads were collapsed and filtered. For each sample, productive Simpson clonality was calculated as the square root of Simpson's diversity index over productive rearrangements. The table was pulled from immuneACCESS by TCRdb, which kept in-frame rearrangements only. Such tables lose some clones; where checked, under half of the loss comes from unresolved V genes, and the rest has no known cause. V and J calls and clone size come straight from that table; D and trimming were deduced from the DNA. Within this sample are about 76,000 clones, with 90% of them counted one time only. Roughly 10% of the sample goes to the ten largest clones.

The germline V gene encodes CDR1 LNHDA and CDR2 SQIVND (reference sequence). The CDR3 goes from the cysteine to the phenylalanine over 14 residues. Kept here is only the CDR3 DNA, which spans 42 bases and is read in frame from base 1. V and J are trimmed by 3 bases and 4 bases, and the gene matches miss 6 bases of the junction. The receptor's source is a human donor in a cohort sampled during active COVID-19. This chain is built from TRBV19 and TRBJ2-7; TRBD1 fits 7 bases in the junction. Sequenced: peripheral blood. The CDR3 is CASSMARDSYEQYF. The bases read TGTGCCAGTAGTATGGCCCGGGACAGTTACGAGCAGTACTTC.